This paragraph covers one T cell receptor (beta chain) sequence. This sample stems from a study of T-cell reconstitution after alpha-beta-depleted transplantation in children. V was pared by 3 bases and J by 4 bases, with 9 bases of the junction left unmatched. Germline values: CDR1 SEHNR, CDR2 FQNEAQ (reference sequence). CDR3 length equals 16 residues. Preparation of the TCRbeta library used unique molecular identifiers. TCRdb used MiXCR to reprocess the PCR reads, holding one entry per CDR3 protein. The sample has approximately 340,000 distinct CDR3 sequences; under 13% are singletons. The starting material was PBMCs from the stem cell graft donor, obtained from the stem cell graft. This TCR was sampled from a human donor who donated a stem cell graft to a child with acute lymphoblastic leukemia. The rearrangement uses TRBV7-9 and TRBJ2-3, with TRBD2 identical over 8 bases. CDR3 coding DNA: TGTGCCAGCAGCTTTTTGAGCGGGAGAAGGCCAGATACGCAGTATTTT. Translated: CASSFLSGRRPDTQYF.